This T cell receptor beta chain originates from a study of regulatory T cells in long-lasting Graves disease (dated by TCRdb to 2020 to 2022). Regarding the study in general: Persistent Graves' disease was defined as antithyroid drug treatment for over 5 years with persistently positive TSH receptor autoantibodies. Patients with persistent Graves' disease were compared with patients with newly diagnosed Graves' disease using TCR sequencing and RNA sequencing of peripheral blood. TCR sequencing covered some 13 persistent and about 20 newly diagnosed Graves' disease patients, about 35 samples in total. The study was conducted in China and was registered as a clinical trial. Antithyroid drugs had been taken for approximately ten years on average by persistent Graves' disease patients in the clinical cohort. The paper's findings and limits, for the study overall: The small sample size was acknowledged by the authors as a limitation that may reduce accuracy. A larger number of public clonotypes was shared among persistent patients (fewer than 3,000) than among newly diagnosed patients (approximately 930). TRBV28, TRBJ1-2 and TRBJ2-5 were preferentially used in persistent disease, while TRBV20-1 and TRBJ2-1 were favored in newly diagnosed disease. Only the TCR beta chain was sequenced and analyzed. Compared with newly diagnosed patients, patients with persistent Graves' disease had lower TCR Shannon entropy and fewer highly expanded clones, which suggests clonal expansion. Peripheral blood alone was examined, since thyroid tissue, which constituted the primary lesion, could not be accessed.

From the cysteine up to the phenylalanine, the CDR3 has a length of 15 residues. The only DNA kept is the CDR3, 45 bases in frame from the first base. Trimming at the junction amounts to 5 bases on V and 1 base on J, and the germline ends lie 14 bases apart. Via the germline V gene, CDR1 is SGHVS and CDR2 FQNEAQ. This clonotype was seen a few times. There is no known antigen for this receptor. There are no base qualities to consult, and no much larger clone falls within one base. The library was built by means of multiplex PCR. For sequencing, an Illumina HiSeq 4000 was employed. CDR3 regions were amplified by Arm-PCR with iRepertoire HTBI primers to construct TCR beta libraries. Before sequencing, the PCR products underwent gel purification. The published analysis was carried out like this. Across samples, approximately 68 TRBV and 15 or so TRBJ segments were identified and used for gene usage analysis of CDR3 amino acid clonotypes. COPE and FqMerger were used to merge filtered high-quality paired reads into contigs. Contigs were aligned with BLAST to IMGT TRBV, TRBD and TRBJ reference genes, and CDR3 was defined per IMGT. Clonotypes above 0.1% frequency were classified as highly expanded clones. Shannon entropy was used to measure repertoire diversity, and the Gini coefficient was used to measure V-J evenness. A clonotype found in more than one individual was treated as public. In-frame beta chains were kept once TCRdb had trimmed the public reads at Q25 with fastp and called clones with MiXCR. For every CDR3 protein sequence, its rows merge into one entry that carries the most common genes and DNA. Here the V and J calls rest on TCRdb's processing, not on the authors' analysis. Across this sample there are roughly 450,000 distinct CDR3 sequences, with around 20% seen only once. The ten largest clonotypes hold about 8.3% of the sample.

The time point label for this specimen denotes: persistent/refractory GD, antithyroid drugs over 5 years with positive TRAb. For both TCR sequencing and RNA sequencing, RNA was extracted from PBMCs in TRIzol. The diagnosis of Graves' disease followed American Thyroid Association guidelines. Recruitment of patients was carried out at an endocrinology department in Xi'an, China. From each patient, around 9 milliliters of peripheral blood was collected into an EDTA anticoagulant tube. Ficoll Paque Plus density gradient separation was used to isolate PBMCs, and no further T cell sorting was done. An Agilent 2100 Bioanalyzer and agarose gel were used to check RNA quality, and a NanoDrop 2000 was used to measure RNA concentration.

This TCR came from a female donor with Graves disease. The sample in question was peripheral blood mononuclear cells (PBMCs), obtained when the disease was refractory, from a patient treated with antithyroid drugs. This receptor chain uses TRBV7-8 and TRBJ1-1; confidence is insufficient to name the D gene. The base sequence is TGTGCCAGCAGCCCTGATTCGGTCAGGAACACTGAAGCTTTCTTT. It translates to CASSPDSVRNTEAFF.